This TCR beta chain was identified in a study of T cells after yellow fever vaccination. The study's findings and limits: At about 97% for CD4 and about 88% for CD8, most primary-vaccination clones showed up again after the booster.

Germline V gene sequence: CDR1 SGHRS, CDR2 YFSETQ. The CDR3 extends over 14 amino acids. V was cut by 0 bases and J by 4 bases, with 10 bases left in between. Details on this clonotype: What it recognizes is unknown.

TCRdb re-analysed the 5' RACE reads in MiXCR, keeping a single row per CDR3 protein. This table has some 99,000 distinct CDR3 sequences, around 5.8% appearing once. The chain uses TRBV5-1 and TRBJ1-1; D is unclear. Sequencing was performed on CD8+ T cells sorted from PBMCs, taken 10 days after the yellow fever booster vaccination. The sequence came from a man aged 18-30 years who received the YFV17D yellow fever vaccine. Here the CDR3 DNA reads TGCGCCAGCAGCTTGGAGGGTGTGGGCACTGAAGCTTTCTTT. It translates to CASSLEGVGTEAFF.